Sequencing of this TCR beta chain was carried out in a study of T cells in Graves' hyperthyroidism and ophthalmopathy. The sample holds many counts of this clonotype. RNA transcripts yielded amplified TCR beta CDR3 regions. TCR CDR3 regions were first amplified by RT-PCR with HTBI primers. In TCRdb, the multiplex PCR reads were re-called with MiXCR into one record per CDR3 protein. The sample records 300,000 to 450,000 distinct CDR3 sequences, 15% to 18% being singletons. There are 14 residues in the CDR3. V was cut by 6 bases and J by 0 bases, with 13 bases left in between. Per germline, CDR1 DFQATT and CDR2 SNEGSKA (reference sequence). Each 10 ml fresh peripheral blood draw supplied the PBMCs.

The sequenced sample consisted of blood. The chain joins TRBV20-1 to TRBJ2-3, with a tentative D call TRBD2 (5 bases). The sequence derives from a woman under 30 with Graves' hyperthyroidism that later progressed to Graves' ophthalmopathy. CDR3 residues: CSAEGWRSTDTQYF. In DNA, the CDR3 is TGCAGTGCAGAGGGCTGGAGAAGCACAGATACGCAGTATTTT.